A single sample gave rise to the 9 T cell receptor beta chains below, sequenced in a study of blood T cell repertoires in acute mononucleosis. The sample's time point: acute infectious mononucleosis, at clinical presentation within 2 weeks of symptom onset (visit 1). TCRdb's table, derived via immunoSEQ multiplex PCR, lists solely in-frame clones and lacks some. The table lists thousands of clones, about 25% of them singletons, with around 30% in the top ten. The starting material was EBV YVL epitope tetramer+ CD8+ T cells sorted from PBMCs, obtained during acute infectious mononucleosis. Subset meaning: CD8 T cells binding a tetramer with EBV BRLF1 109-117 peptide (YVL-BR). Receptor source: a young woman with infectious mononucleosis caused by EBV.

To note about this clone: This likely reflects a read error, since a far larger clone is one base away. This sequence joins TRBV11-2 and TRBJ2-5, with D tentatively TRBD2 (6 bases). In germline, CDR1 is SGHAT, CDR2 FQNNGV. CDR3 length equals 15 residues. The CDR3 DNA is TGTGCCAGCATGAGGGAGTTGGCGGGGCAAGAGACCCATTACTTC. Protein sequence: CASMRELAGQETHYF.

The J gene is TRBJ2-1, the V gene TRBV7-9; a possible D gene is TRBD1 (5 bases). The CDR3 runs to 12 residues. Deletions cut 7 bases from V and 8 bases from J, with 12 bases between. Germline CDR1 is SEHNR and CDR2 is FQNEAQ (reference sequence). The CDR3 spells CASILIGDEQFF. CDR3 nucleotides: TGTGCCAGCATTCTGATAGGGGATGAGCAGTTCTTC.

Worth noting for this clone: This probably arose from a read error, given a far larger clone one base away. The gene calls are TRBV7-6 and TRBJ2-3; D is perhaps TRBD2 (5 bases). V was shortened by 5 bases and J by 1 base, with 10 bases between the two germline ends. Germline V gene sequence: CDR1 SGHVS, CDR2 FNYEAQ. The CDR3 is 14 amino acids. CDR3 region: CASSPGIGTDTQYF. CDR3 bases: TGTGCCAGCAGCCCCGGGATTGGCACAGATACGCAGTATTTT.

CDR3: CASRRTSGGHPYEQYF. The DNA of the CDR3 is TGTGCCAGCAGGCGGACTAGCGGGGGGCATCCCTACGAGCAGTACTTC. The V gene is TRBV28, the J gene TRBJ2-5; TRBD2 aligns across 14 bases. Gene TRBJ2-7 matches the end of the DNA better, so the J call may be wrong. CDR1 is MDHEN, CDR2 SYDVKM, per germline. This CDR3 region has 16 residues.

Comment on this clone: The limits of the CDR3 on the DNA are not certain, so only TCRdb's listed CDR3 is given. CDR3 amino acids: CASSLAGTGELFFF. The V gene is TRBV7-2, the J gene TRBJ2-2; the table calls TRBD2, which could not be checked here. Germline CDR1 SGHTA, CDR2 FQGNSA. The CDR3 has 14 residues if both end residues are counted.

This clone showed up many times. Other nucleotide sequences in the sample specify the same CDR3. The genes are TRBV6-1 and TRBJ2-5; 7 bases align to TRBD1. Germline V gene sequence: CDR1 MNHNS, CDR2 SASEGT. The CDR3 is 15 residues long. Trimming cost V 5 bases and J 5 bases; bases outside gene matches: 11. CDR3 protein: CASSSLTGSGETQYF. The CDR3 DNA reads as TGTGCCAGCAGTTCATTGACAGGGTCTGGGGAGACCCAGTACTTC.

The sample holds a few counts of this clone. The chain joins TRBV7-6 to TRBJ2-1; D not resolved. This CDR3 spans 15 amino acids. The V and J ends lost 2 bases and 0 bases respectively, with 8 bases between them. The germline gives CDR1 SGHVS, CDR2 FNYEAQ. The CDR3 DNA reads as TGTGCCAGCAGCTTAATGAGGAGCTCCTACAATGAGCAGTTCTTC. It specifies CASSLMRSSYNEQFF.

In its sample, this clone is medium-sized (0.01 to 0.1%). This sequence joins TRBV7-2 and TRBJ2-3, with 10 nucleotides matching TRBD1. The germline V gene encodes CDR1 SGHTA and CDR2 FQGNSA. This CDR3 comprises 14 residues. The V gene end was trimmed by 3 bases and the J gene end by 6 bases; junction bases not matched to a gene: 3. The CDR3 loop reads CASSLLGQGDTQYF. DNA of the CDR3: TGTGCCAGCAGCTTGTTGGGACAGGGGGATACGCAGTATTTT.

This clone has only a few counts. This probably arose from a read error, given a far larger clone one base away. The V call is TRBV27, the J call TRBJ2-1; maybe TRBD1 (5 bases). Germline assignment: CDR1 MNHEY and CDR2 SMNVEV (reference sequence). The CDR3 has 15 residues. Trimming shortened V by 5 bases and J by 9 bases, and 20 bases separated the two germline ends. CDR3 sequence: CASSPDIGWGCEQFF. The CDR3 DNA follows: TGTGCCAGCAGTCCCGACATCGGTTGGGGCTGTGAGCAGTTCTTC.